This note documents a single TCR beta chain sequence. Its antigen is unknown. V was cut by 5 bases and J by 12 bases, with 17 bases left in between. The length of the CDR3 is 14 residues. Germline CDR1 reads MNHEY; CDR2 reads SVGAGI. Antigen-specific CD4+ T cells were first expanded with viral peptide pools by the ViraFEST assay and only then sequenced. Cells that had been cultured for 10 days were the source of isolated CD4+ T cells. Either the BNT162b2 or mRNA-1273 vaccine was given to participants in two doses. The data originate from a study of vaccination effects on CD4 cells after COVID-19. The data were produced by immunoSEQ multiplex PCR, yet TCRdb's version contains in-frame clones alone and is incomplete. The table shows about 80,000 clones, with under 85% occurring only once.

The sequenced sample was CD4+ T cells from PBMCs cultured with HCoV-OC43 spike peptides, obtained after COVID-19 vaccination. The subset is: HCoV-OC43 spike overlapping peptide pool stimulation. The chain combines TRBV6-5 with TRBJ1-6; D is possibly TRBD1 (5 bases). The TCR sequence derives from a human donor who received a COVID-19 vaccine. The CDR3 region has the DNA TGTGCCAGCAGTCAAAACCGGGACCAGGGACCCCTCCACTTT. As protein: CASSQNRDQGPLHF.